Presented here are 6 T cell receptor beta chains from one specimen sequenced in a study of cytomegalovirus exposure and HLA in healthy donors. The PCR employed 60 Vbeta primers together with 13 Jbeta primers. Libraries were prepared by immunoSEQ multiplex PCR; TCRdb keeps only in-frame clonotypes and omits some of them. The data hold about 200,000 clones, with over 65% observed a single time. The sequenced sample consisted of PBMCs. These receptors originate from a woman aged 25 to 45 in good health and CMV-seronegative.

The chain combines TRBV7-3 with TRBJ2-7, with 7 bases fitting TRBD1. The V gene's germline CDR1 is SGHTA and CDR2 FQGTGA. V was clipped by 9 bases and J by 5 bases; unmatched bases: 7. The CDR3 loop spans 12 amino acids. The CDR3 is CARGGPDDEQYF. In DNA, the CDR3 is TGTGCCAGAGGGGGCCCCGACGACGAGCAGTACTTC.

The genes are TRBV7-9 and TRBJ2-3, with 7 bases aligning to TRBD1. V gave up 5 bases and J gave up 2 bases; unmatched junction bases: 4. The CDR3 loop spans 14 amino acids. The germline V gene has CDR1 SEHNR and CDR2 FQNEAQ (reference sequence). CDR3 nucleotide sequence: TGTGCCAGCAGCCGGGGACAGCCCACAGATACGCAGTATTTT. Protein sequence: CASSRGQPTDTQYF.

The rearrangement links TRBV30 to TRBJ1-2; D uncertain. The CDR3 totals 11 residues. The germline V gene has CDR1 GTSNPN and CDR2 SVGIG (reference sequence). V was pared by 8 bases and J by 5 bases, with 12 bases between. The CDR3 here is CATNSGYGYTF. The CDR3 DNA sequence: TGTGCCACGAACTCGGGTTATGGCTACACCTTC.

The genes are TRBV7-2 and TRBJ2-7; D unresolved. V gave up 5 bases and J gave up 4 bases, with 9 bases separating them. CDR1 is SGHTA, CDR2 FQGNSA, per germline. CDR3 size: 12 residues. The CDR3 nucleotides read TGTGCCAGCAGCCCCGCGTTTTACGAGCAGTACTTC. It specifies CASSPAFYEQYF.

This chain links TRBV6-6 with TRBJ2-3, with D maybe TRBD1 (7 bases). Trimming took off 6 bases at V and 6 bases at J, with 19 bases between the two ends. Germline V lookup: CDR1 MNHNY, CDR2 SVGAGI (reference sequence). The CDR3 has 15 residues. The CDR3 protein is CASSPGGSEVDTQYF. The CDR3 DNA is TGTGCCAGCAGCCCAGGGGGGAGCGAGGTCGATACGCAGTATTTT.

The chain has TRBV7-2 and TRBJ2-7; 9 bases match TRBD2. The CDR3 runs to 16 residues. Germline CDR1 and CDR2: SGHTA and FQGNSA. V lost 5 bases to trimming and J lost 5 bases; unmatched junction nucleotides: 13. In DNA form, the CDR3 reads TGTGCCAGCAGCCGTGGCCTCGCGGGGGGGTTGGACGAGCAGTACTTC. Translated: CASSRGLAGGLDEQYF. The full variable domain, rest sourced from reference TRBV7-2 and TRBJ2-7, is GAGVSQSPSNKVTEKGKDVELRCDPISGHTALYWYRQSLGQGLEFLIYFQGNSAPDKSGLPSDRFSAERTGGSVSTLTIQRTQQEDSAVYLCASSRGLAGGLDEQYFGPGTRLTVT.